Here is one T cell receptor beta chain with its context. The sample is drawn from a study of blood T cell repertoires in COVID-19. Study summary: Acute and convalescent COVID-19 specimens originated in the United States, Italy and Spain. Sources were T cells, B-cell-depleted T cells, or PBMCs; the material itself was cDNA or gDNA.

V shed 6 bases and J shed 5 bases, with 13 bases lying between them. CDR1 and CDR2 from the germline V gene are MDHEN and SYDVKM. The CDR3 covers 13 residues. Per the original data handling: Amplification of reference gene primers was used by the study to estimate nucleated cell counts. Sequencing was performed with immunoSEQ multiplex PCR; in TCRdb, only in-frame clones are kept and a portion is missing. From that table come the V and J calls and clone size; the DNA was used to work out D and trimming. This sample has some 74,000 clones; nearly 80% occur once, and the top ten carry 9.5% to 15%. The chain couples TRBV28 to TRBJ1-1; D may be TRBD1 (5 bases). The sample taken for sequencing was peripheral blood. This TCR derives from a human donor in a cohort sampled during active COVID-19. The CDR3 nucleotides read TGTGCCAGCAGACCTGACAGATGGACTGAAGCTTTCTTT. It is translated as CASRPDRWTEAFF.